This TCR beta chain was sequenced for a study of cytomegalovirus exposure and HLA in healthy donors. Study summary: The early release's HLA-typed donors yielded 78 million or so unique TCRs. Study outcomes and limitations: TCR beta chains numbering more than 150 were designated cytomegalovirus-associated. With later analysis, a missense DCLRE1C variant became linked to TCR beta V- and J-gene trimming. The classifier was said to identify cytomegalovirus status with high specificity and sensitivity.

PCR was performed using 60 Vbeta and 13 Jbeta primers. Data came from immunoSEQ multiplex PCR; TCRdb stores just in-frame clones and leaves some out. The sample includes about 200,000 clones. Germline CDR1 is KGHSY and CDR2 is FQNENV. The junction had 4 bases not matched to a gene; V was cut back by 4 bases and J by 2 bases. The CDR3 loop spans 14 amino acids. In regard to this clone: As yet, its antigen is unknown.

Sequenced sample: PBMCs. The J gene is TRBJ2-7, the V gene TRBV16; 8 nucleotides line up with TRBD1. This receptor was taken from a girl aged 2-10 years in good health and CMV-seropositive. CDR3 in DNA: TGTGCCAGCAGCCCAAGGACAGGGACCTACGAGCAGTACTTC. Its translation is CASSPRTGTYEQYF.